The 15 T cell receptor beta chains below were found in one sample sequenced in a study of cytomegalovirus exposure and HLA in healthy donors. The PCR was carried out with 60 Vbeta primers and 13 Jbeta primers. Libraries were prepared by immunoSEQ multiplex PCR; TCRdb keeps only in-frame clonotypes and omits some of them. In the table there are 150,000 to 200,000 clones, approximately 80% of which are singletons. Sample: PBMCs. The receptors stem from a boy between 2 and 15 years old in good health and CMV-seronegative.

The V gene is TRBV29-1, the J gene TRBJ2-5; TRBD1 matches at 7 bases. The CDR3 runs 14 residues. CDR1 and CDR2 (germline): SQVTM, ANQGSEA. V dropped 6 bases and J dropped 1; count of bases not matched to a gene: 8. The CDR3 protein is CSVGDRAAQETQYF. CDR3 sequence (DNA): TGCAGCGTGGGCGACAGGGCAGCCCAAGAGACCCAGTACTTC. Together with reference TRBV29-1 and TRBJ2-5, the CDR3 gives the full variable domain: SAVISQKPSRDICQRGTSLTIQCQVDSQVTMMFWYRQQPGQSLTLIATANQGSEATYESGFVIDKFPISRPNLTFSTLTVSNMSPEDSSIYLCSVGDRAAQETQYFGPGTRLLVL.

This chain joins TRBV2 and TRBJ1-1; tentatively, D is TRBD1 (5 bases). The CDR3 spans 15 residues. The germline V gene encodes CDR1 SNHLY and CDR2 FYNNEI. Trimming cost V 3 bases and J 2 bases, with 13 bases left between them. CDR3 sequence reads: CASSESSQGNTEAFF. CDR3 nucleotide sequence: TGTGCCAGCAGTGAGTCTTCGCAGGGTAACACTGAAGCTTTCTTT.

This clone came up once. Other DNA sequences in the same sample also yield this CDR3. V and J are TRBV5-1 and TRBJ2-3; a possible D gene is TRBD1 (5 bases). Germline V lookup: CDR1 SGHRS, CDR2 YFSETQ. V gave up 1 base and J gave up 3 bases, with 6 bases separating them. There are 13 residues in the CDR3. CDR3 region: CASSLQGTDTQYF. Here the CDR3 DNA reads TGCGCCAGCAGCTTGCAGGGAACAGATACGCAGTATTTT.

V and J are TRBV4-2 and TRBJ1-2, with 7 bases aligning to TRBD1. The CDR3 runs 16 residues. CDR1 and CDR2 (germline): LGHNA, YNFKEQ. Trimming removed 4 bases from V and 2 bases from J; junction bases left unmatched: 10. Here the CDR3 reads CASSPPRDSLNYGYTF. In nucleotides, the CDR3 is TGTGCCAGCAGCCCCCCTCGGGACAGCCTCAACTATGGCTACACCTTC.

The chain links TRBV7-2 to TRBJ2-6; 7 nucleotides match TRBD1. After removal of 5 bases from V and 2 bases from J, the junction contained 9 bases not matched to a gene. This CDR3 contains 17 residues. CDR1 and CDR2 (germline): SGHTA, FQGNSA. The CDR3 here is CASSQGPDRAGANVLTF. The CDR3 DNA sequence: TGTGCCAGCAGCCAAGGGCCTGACAGGGCTGGGGCCAACGTCCTGACTTTC.

The chain has TRBV29-1 and TRBJ2-7, with TRBD2 matching over 9 bases. Germline lookup yields CDR1 SQVTM and CDR2 ANQGSEA. Trimming removed 5 bases from V and 2 bases from J; junction bases left unmatched: 7. The CDR3 runs to 14 residues. The CDR3 is CSVKTREGPYEQYF. CDR3 bases: TGCAGCGTTAAAACGCGGGAGGGTCCCTACGAGCAGTACTTC.

The chain is built from TRBV2 and TRBJ2-5; D is perhaps TRBD1 (5 bases). Germline V gene sequence: CDR1 SNHLY, CDR2 FYNNEI. The CDR3 is 13 residues long. Trimming cost V 0 bases and J 4 bases, with 6 bases left between them. The CDR3 DNA reads as TGTGCCAGCAGTGAAGCAGGGGTAGAGACCCAGTACTTC. Protein sequence: CASSEAGVETQYF.

Comment on this clone: This sample includes further DNA sequences coding for the same CDR3. J is TRBJ2-1 and V is TRBV7-8, with D possibly TRBD2 on 6 matching bases. The germline V gene has CDR1 SGHVS and CDR2 FQNEAQ. With 1 base removed from V and 4 bases from J, the gap between germline ends came to 11 bases. The length of the CDR3 is 15 residues. This chain's CDR3 is CASSLGGGQYNEQFF. The CDR3 nucleotides read TGTGCCAGCAGCTTAGGGGGAGGCCAGTACAATGAGCAGTTCTTC.

This chain joins TRBV9 and TRBJ2-1, with 9 bases that match TRBD2. CDR1 is SGDLS and CDR2 is YYNGEE in the germline V gene. The CDR3 consists of 15 residues. With 0 bases clipped from V and 7 bases from J, the junction kept 5 bases outside the gene matches. The CDR3 DNA reads TGTGCCAGCAGCGTAGGTAGCGGGAGTAGTAATGAGCAGTTCTTC. It translates to CASSVGSGSSNEQFF. The complete variable domain, with remaining parts taken from reference TRBV9 and TRBJ2-1, reads DSGVTQTPKHLITATGQRVTLRCSPRSGDLSVYWYQQSLDQGLQFLIQYYNGEERAKGNILERFSAQQFPDLHSELNLSSLELGDSALYFCASSVGSGSSNEQFFGPGTRLTVL.

In this sample, this clone turned up a few times. CDR3 region: CASTRRRELNNEQFF. DNA of the CDR3: TGTGCCAGCACCCGAAGGCGGGAGTTGAACAATGAGCAGTTCTTC. The chain combines TRBV2 with TRBJ2-1; TRBD2 matches 7 bases. The CDR3 consists of 15 residues. J gave up 5 bases and V 7 bases, and 11 bases lay outside the gene matches. CDR1 and CDR2 from the germline V gene are SNHLY and FYNNEI.

The CDR3 sequence: CASSAPSVSEGAREQYV. The CDR3 DNA reads TGTGCCAGCAGCGCCCCCTCTGTGTCGGAGGGGGCGAGAGAGCAGTACGTC. The rearrangement links TRBV11-2 to TRBJ2-7, with D possibly being TRBD1 (7 bases). The CDR3 has 17 amino acids. V shed 5 bases and J shed 7 bases, with 27 bases lying between them. CDR1 is SGHAT, CDR2 FQNNGV, per germline.

The V and J genes are TRBV18 and TRBJ2-5; TRBD1 matches at 8 bases. Germline lookup yields CDR1 KGHSH and CDR2 LQKENI. There are 14 residues in the CDR3. The V segment lost 2 bases and the J segment 5 bases; nucleotides outside the gene matches: 4. The CDR3, as DNA: TGTGCCAGCTCACCATCCAGGGGGCACGAGACCCAGTACTTC. Translating gives CASSPSRGHETQYF.

A few counts support this clone. The chain has TRBV30 and TRBJ2-7; D might be TRBD2 (5 bases). Germline V gene data show CDR1 as GTSNPN and CDR2 as SVGIG (reference sequence). Trimming removed 0 bases from V and 7 bases from J, with 10 bases in between. This CDR3 spans 12 amino acids. CDR3 DNA: TGTGCCTGGAGTGTACTTGCGGGTGAGCAGTACTTC. Protein sequence: CAWSVLAGEQYF.

This chain links TRBV21-1 with TRBJ2-1; the DNA was not compared with TRBD1, the D call given in the table. TRBV21-1 is marked as a pseudogene. This CDR3 comprises 17 residues. The DNA of the CDR3 is TGTGCCAGCAGCACCATAACCCGGGACAGGCTTTACAATGAGCAGTTCTTC. Translated, it gives CASSTITRDRLYNEQFF.

The CDR3 protein is CASSPFEEMNTEAFF. Here the CDR3 DNA reads TGTGCCAGCAGCCCCTTCGAGGAGATGAACACTGAAGCTTTCTTT. V is TRBV6-5 and J is TRBJ1-1, with unresolved D. The CDR3 loop spans 15 amino acids. Trimming shortened V by 6 bases and J by 0 bases, and 14 bases separated the two germline ends. Germline V gene lookup returns CDR1 MNHEY and CDR2 SVGAGI.